This T cell receptor beta chain emerged from a study of blood T cell repertoires in COVID-19. Here immunoSEQ multiplex PCR was the method, and the copy in TCRdb shows in-frame clones only, minus some. The table records 65,000 to 70,000 clones, roughly 81% of them present only once. The ends were cut back, 6 bases at V and 4 bases at J, with 6 bases in the middle. Germline CDR1 reads MDHEN; CDR2 reads SYDVKM. CDR3 length equals 11 residues. The TCR was taken from a human donor in a cohort sampled during active COVID-19. This rearrangement joins TRBV28 to TRBJ1-2; D unclear. Sequenced material: peripheral blood. In DNA, the CDR3 is TGTGCCAGCAGGTTACTCTATGGCTACACCTTC. Its protein is CASRLLYGYTF.